This T cell receptor beta chain is from a study of T cell responses to AZD1222 COVID-19 vaccine. Study outcomes and limitations: Mostly white British, mostly female donors; authors suggested clonal diversity may be underestimated.

Sequencing used immunoSEQ multiplex PCR; TCRdb keeps in-frame clones, though not all of them. The sample holds approximately 140,000 clones, almost 95% seen once. Germline CDR1 reads MNHNS; CDR2 reads SASEGT. The ends were cut back, 1 base at V and 5 bases at J, with 11 bases in the middle. The CDR3 totals 14 residues. Concerning this clone: No antigen is known for it.

The chain employs TRBV6-1 and TRBJ1-2; D not resolved. Sequenced material: peripheral blood, taken 28 days after the second AZD1222 dose. The TCR comes from an adult who received the AZD1222 COVID-19 vaccine. CDR3: CASSEGVTDYGYTF. CDR3 DNA: TGTGCCAGCAGTGAAGGGGTAACGGATTATGGCTACACCTTC.